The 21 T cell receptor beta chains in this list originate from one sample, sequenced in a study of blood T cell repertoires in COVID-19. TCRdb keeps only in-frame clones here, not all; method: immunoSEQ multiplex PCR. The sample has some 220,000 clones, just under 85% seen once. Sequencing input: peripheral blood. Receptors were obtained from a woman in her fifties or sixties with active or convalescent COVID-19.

The CDR3 loop reads CAWSEGAVNSNQPQHF. The CDR3 DNA is TGTGCCTGGAGTGAGGGGGCGGTCAATAGCAATCAGCCCCAGCATTTT. The chain combines TRBV30 with TRBJ1-5; 7 bases are a match to TRBD1. CDR3 length equals 16 residues. In germline, CDR1 is GTSNPN, CDR2 SVGIG (reference sequence). V lost 1 base and J lost 0; bases outside the gene matches: 6.

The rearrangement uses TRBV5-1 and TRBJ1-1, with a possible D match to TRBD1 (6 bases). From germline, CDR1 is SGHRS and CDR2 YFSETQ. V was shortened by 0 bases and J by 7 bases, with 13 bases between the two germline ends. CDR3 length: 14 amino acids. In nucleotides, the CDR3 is TGCGCCAGCAGCTTGGCCTCCGGGACAAGTGAAGCTTTCTTT. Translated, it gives CASSLASGTSEAFF.

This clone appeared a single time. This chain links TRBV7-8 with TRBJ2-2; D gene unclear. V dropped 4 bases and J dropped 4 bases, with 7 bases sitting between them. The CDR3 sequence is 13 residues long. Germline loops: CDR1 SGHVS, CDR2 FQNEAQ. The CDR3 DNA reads TGTGCCAGCAGCTCGAGCCTCACCGGGGAGCTGTTTTTT. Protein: CASSSSLTGELFF.

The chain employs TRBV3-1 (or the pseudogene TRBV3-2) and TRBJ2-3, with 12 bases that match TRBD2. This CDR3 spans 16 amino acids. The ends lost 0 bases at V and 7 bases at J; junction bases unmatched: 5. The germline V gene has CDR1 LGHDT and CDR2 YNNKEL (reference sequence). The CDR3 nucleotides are TGTGCCAGCAGCCAAGAGCCTAGCGGGGGGGCCTATACGCAGTATTTT. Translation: CASSQEPSGGAYTQYF.

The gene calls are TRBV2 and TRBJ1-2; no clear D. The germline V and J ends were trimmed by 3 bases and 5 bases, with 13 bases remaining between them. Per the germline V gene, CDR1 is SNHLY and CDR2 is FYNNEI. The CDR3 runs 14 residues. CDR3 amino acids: CASSDIHIQYGYTF. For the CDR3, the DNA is TGTGCCAGCAGTGATATTCACATCCAATATGGCTACACCTTC.

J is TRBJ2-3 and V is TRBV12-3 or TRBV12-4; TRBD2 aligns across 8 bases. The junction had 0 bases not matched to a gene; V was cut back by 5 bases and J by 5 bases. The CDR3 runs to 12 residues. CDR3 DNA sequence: TGTGCCAGCAGTCGGGAGGGAGATACGCAGTATTTT. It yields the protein CASSREGDTQYF.

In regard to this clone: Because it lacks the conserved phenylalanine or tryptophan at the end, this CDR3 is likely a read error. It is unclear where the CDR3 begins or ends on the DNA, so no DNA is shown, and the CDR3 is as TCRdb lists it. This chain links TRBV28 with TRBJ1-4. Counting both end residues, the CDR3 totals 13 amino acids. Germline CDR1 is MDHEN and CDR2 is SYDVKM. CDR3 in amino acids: CASSLEPPPIGVD.

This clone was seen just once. This chain's CDR3 is CASSYRGDQPQHF. Written as DNA, the CDR3 is TGCGCCAGCAGTTATAGGGGTGATCAGCCCCAGCATTTT. The chain couples TRBV5-1 to TRBJ1-5, with D tentatively TRBD1 (5 bases). V lost 5 bases and J lost 5, with 11 bases in between. The germline V gene encodes CDR1 SGHRS and CDR2 YFSETQ. The CDR3 is 13 amino acids. Looking up the rest from reference TRBV5-1 and TRBJ1-5 gives the full variable domain: KAGVTQTPRYLIKTRGQQVTLSCSPISGHRSVSWYQQTPGQGLQFLFEYFSETQRNKGNFPGRFSGRQFSNSRSEMNVSTLELGDSALYLCASSYRGDQPQHFGDGTRLSIL.

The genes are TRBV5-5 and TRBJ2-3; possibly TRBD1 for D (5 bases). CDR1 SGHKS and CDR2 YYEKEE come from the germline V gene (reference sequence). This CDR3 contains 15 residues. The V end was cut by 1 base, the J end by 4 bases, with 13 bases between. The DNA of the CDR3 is TGTGCCAGCAGCTTGCAGGGTTCCAGTTCAGATACGCAGTATTTT. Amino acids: CASSLQGSSSDTQYF.

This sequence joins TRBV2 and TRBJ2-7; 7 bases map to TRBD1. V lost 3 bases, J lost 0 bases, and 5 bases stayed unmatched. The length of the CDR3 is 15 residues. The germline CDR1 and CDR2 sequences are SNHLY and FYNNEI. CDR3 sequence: CASSDRQGDSYEQYF. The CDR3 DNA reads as TGTGCCAGCAGTGACAGGCAGGGGGACTCCTACGAGCAGTACTTC.

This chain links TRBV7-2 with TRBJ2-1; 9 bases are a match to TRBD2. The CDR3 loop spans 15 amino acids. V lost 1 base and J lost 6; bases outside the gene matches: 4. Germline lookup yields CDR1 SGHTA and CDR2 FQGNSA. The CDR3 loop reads CASSLVASGVNEQFF. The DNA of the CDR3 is TGTGCCAGCAGCTTAGTTGCTAGCGGGGTCAATGAGCAGTTCTTC.

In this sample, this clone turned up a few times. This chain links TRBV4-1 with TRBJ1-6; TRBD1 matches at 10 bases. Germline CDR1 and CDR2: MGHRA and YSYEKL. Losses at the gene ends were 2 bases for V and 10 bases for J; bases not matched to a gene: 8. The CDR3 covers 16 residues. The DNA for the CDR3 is TGCGCCAGCAGCCAAACCCAAGACAGGGGGCGATCACCCCTCCACTTT. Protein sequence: CASSQTQDRGRSPLHF.

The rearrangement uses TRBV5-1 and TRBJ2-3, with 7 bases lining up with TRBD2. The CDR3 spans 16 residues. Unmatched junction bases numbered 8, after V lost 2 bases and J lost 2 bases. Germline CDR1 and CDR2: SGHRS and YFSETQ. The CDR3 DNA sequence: TGCGCCAGCAGCTTCGGCCTAGCGGAGCACACAGATACGCAGTATTTT. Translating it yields CASSFGLAEHTDTQYF.

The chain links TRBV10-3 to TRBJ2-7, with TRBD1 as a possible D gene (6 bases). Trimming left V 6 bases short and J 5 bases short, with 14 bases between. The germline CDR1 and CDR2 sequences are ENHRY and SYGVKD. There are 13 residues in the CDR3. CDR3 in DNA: TGTGCCATCAGCTGGGTTGGGGGCGACGAGCAGTACGTC. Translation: CAISWVGGDEQYV.

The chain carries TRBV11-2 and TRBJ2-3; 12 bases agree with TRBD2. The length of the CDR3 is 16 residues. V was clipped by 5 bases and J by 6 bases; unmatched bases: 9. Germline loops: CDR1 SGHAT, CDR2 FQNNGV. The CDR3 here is CASSLTSGSVVDTQYF. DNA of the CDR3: TGTGCCAGCAGCCTGACTAGCGGGAGCGTTGTGGATACGCAGTATTTT.

CDR3 residues: CASSLAGQDYEQYV. CDR3 DNA sequence: TGTGCCAGCAGCTTAGCGGGGCAAGACTACGAGCAGTACGTC. This sequence joins TRBV7-9 and TRBJ2-7; the D gene is possibly TRBD1 (5 bases). Germline CDR1 SEHNR, CDR2 FQNEAQ (reference sequence). V was cut by 0 bases and J by 3 bases, with 9 bases left in between. The CDR3 is 14 amino acids.

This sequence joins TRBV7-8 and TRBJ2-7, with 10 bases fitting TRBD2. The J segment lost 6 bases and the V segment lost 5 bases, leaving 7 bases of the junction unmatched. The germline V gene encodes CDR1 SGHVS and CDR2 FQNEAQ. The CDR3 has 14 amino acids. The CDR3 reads CASSLTSGVVEQYF. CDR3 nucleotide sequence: TGTGCCAGCAGCCTTACTAGCGGGGTCGTCGAGCAGTACTTC.

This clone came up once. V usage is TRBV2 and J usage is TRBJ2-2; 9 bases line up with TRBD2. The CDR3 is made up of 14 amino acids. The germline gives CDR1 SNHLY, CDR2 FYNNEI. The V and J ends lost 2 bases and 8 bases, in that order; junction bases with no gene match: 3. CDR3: CASSERLAGGELFF. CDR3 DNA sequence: TGTGCCAGCAGTGAACGGCTAGCGGGAGGGGAGCTGTTTTTT.

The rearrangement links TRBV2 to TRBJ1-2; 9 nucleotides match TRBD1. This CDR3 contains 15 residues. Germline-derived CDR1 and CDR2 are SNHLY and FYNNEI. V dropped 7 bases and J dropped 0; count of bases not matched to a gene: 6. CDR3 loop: CASKPGQGANYGYTF. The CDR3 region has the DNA TGTGCCAGCAAGCCGGGACAGGGAGCTAACTATGGCTACACCTTC.

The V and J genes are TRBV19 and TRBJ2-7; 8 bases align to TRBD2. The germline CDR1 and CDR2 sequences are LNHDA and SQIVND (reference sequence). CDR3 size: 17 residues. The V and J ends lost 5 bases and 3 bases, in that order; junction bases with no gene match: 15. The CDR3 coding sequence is TGTGCCAGTAGTTTAGGGACCAAGCGGGAGTTGCACTACGAGCAGTACTTC. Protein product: CASSLGTKRELHYEQYF.

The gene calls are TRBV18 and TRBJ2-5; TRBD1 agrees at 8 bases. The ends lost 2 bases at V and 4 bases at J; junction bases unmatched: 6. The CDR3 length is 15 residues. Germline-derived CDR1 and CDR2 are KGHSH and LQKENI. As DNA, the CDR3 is TGTGCCAGCTCACCAGGACAGGGAAGGGGAGAGACCCAGTACTTC. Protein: CASSPGQGRGETQYF.